The TCR beta chain under discussion was sequenced for a study of blood T cell repertoires in COVID-19. Per the authors' pipeline: Cell counts per sample came from amplifying reference gene primers. The repertoire was sequenced with immunoSEQ multiplex PCR; TCRdb's copy has only in-frame clones and lacks some. The D gene and trimming were derived from the DNA, and the V and J assignments and clone size from that table. The sample consists of just over 300,000 clones, 85% to 90% of them appearing once. Enrollees, about 18 to 90 years old, lived in fewer than 25 US areas. Cohorts were assigned according to the clinical history that participants reported. Two negative PCRs, clearance, or symptom resolution characterized the recovered Cohort 3 donors. Regarding this clone: The sample carries other DNA sequences with the same CDR3.

The CDR3 runs to 13 residues. The V gene's germline CDR1 is SNHLY and CDR2 FYNNEI. Deletions cut 4 bases from V and 1 base from J, with 6 bases between. The chain carries TRBV2 and TRBJ2-3; D is possibly TRBD1 (6 bases). The sequence was obtained from a man younger than 40 who had recovered from COVID-19. The specimen was PBMCs or T cells enriched from blood (not recorded which). The CDR3: CASSGQGTDTQYF. In DNA, the CDR3 is TGTGCCAGCAGTGGACAGGGCACAGATACGCAGTATTTT.